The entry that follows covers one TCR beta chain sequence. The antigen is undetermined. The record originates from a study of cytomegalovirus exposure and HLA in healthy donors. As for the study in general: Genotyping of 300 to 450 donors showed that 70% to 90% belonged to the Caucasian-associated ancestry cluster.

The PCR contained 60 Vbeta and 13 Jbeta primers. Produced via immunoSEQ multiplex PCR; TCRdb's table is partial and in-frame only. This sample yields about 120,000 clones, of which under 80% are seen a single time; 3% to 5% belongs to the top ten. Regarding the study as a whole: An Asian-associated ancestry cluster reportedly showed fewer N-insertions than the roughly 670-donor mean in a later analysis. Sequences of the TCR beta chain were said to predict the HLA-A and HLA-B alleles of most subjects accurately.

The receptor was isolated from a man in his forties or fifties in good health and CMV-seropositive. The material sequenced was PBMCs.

The CDR3 coding sequence is TGTGCCAGCAGCTTAGAGGGGGGGATCTACGAGCAGTACTTC. Translating gives CASSLEGGIYEQYF. The chain uses TRBV7-2 and TRBJ2-7; the D gene is possibly TRBD2 (7 bases). Germline V gives CDR1 SGHTA, CDR2 FQGNSA. The CDR3 sequence is 14 residues long. V dropped 1 base and J dropped 3 bases, with 10 bases sitting between them.